The present entry profiles one TCR beta chain with its context. Methods used by the authors: From reference gene primer amplification, estimates of nucleated cell counts were derived. This table comes from immunoSEQ multiplex PCR, and its TCRdb copy is limited to in-frame clones, with some not included. V and J calls and clone size follow that table, whereas D and trimming were derived from the DNA. The sample includes roughly 250,000 clones, 80% to 95% of them seen just once. V was cut by 4 bases and J by 1 base, with 7 bases left in between. Germline assignment: CDR1 MNHEY and CDR2 SMNVEV (reference sequence). This CDR3 comprises 13 residues. This entry belongs to a study of blood T cell repertoires in COVID-19.

The rearrangement uses TRBV27 and TRBJ1-2, with D perhaps TRBD1 (5 bases). This sequence was found in a woman aged 18-35 years who had recovered from COVID-19. Sequencing was performed on PBMCs or T cells enriched from blood (not recorded which). The CDR3 loop is CASSWGVNYGYTF. In DNA form, the CDR3 reads TGTGCCAGCAGTTGGGGGGTTAACTATGGCTACACCTTC.